In this sample, the clone carrying this T cell receptor beta chain turned up a few times. What it binds is unknown. The record originates from a study of human T cells and chemical hapten exposure. General study results and limits: Compared to controls, expanded TCRs made significantly more large clusters of similar CDR3s. Patch test score rose with PT1 expanded TCRs, significant at 8, 16, 32, not 4. Donors' alopecia may make their immune response differ from healthy people's.

V was clipped by 5 bases and J by 2 bases; unmatched bases: 2. This CDR3 comprises 13 residues. Germline CDR1 reads DFQATT; CDR2 reads SNEGSKA (reference sequence). As handled by the study authors: Across samples, TCR counts had a median of roughly 100,000 and ranged from about 23,224 to 700,000. One entry per CDR3 protein, called by TCRdb with MiXCR from the RACE reads. None of the V and J calls come from the authors' own analysis; TCRdb made them. The table includes about 96,000 distinct CDR3 sequences, approximately 8.6% detected once. Time point denoted: patch test 2, 6 weeks after DPC sensitization. The treatment: therapeutic diphenylcyclopropenone sensitization with weekly scalp DPC.

The chain carries TRBV20-1 and TRBJ1-2, with 10 positions matching TRBD1. This TCR was recovered from a woman in her 40s with alopecia areata. Some clones in this sample may be carry-over from other donors' samples. The sequenced sample was whole blood, obtained in connection with sensitization to the hapten diphenylcyclopropenone (DPC). CDR3: CSARGQGNYGYTF. The DNA of the CDR3 is TGCAGTGCTCGGGGACAGGGGAACTATGGCTACACCTTC.